This T cell receptor (beta chain) emerged from a study of T-cell reconstitution after alpha-beta-depleted transplantation in children. Study findings and constraints: Reportedly, only several hundred clones from non-depleted graft cells drove alpha-beta T-cell counts at about two months. Several patients had high TCRbeta diversity at day 60; it came from surviving recipient T cells and thymic progenitors. Most T-cell counts and diversity one year after the transplant came from T cells that were newly produced.

This clonotype was seen at least ten times. As yet, its antigen is unknown. Using unique molecular identifiers, the investigators prepared the TCRbeta library. From the PCR reads, TCRdb called clonotypes with MiXCR, one entry per CDR3 protein. The data contain hundreds of thousands of distinct CDR3 sequences, 11% of them singletons. Germline CDR1 is MDHEN and CDR2 is SYDVKM. V was clipped by 3 bases and J by 2 bases, with 12 bases between them. This CDR3 is 15 amino acids long. The material sequenced was peripheral blood, taken 180 days after TCRalphabeta/CD19-depleted stem cell transplant. V is TRBV28 and J is TRBJ2-3; D uncertain. This TCR was sampled from a male patient aged 2-10 years who had a stem cell transplant for chronic granulomatous disease, so the T cells may come from the graft donor. DNA for the CDR3: TGTGCCAGCAGTTTTCCCATACCTTTCACAGATACGCAGTATTTT. The encoded protein is CASSFPIPFTDTQYF.